These 12 T cell receptor beta chains were all obtained from the same sample, sequenced in a study of T cells in Graves' hyperthyroidism and ophthalmopathy (dated by TCRdb to about 2019). Libraries were constructed by multiplex PCR. Instrument on record: Illumina HiSeq 2000. The TCR beta CDR3 regions were amplified from the RNA transcripts. The TCR CDR3 was subjected to a first round of RT-PCR using the HTBI primer set and the Qiagen OneStep RT-PCR kit. The public reads were reprocessed in TCRdb via fastp at Q25 and MiXCR, keeping in-frame beta chains. Rows with one shared CDR3 protein collapse into an entry with the most common genes and DNA. The sample table lists about 560,000 distinct CDR3 sequences, roughly a sixth of them with a count of one. Around 19% of the sample lies in the top ten. The source material was blood. The receptor source for this set is a woman younger than 35 with Graves' hyperthyroidism.

This clonotype was found a few times. Here the CDR3 DNA reads TGCGCCAGCAGCTTGGCTCCGGCTAATGAAAAACTGTTTTTT. Its translation is CASSLAPANEKLFF. The chain recombines TRBV5-1 with TRBJ1-4, with D hard to call. The V end was cut by 0 bases, the J end by 3 bases, with 6 bases between. CDR3 length: 14 amino acids. Germline lookup yields CDR1 SGHRS and CDR2 YFSETQ.

This clonotype was recorded at least ten times. The genes are TRBV20-1 and TRBJ2-1, with TRBD1 identical over 9 bases. V was clipped by 4 bases and J by 2 bases; unmatched bases: 15. This CDR3 is built from 18 residues. CDR1 is DFQATT and CDR2 is SNEGSKA in the germline V gene (reference sequence). DNA for the CDR3: TGCAGTGCTAACCACGGTGTTCCTGGGACAGGGCCCTACAATGAGCAGTTCTTC. This sequence encodes CSANHGVPGTGPYNEQFF.

V and J are TRBV29-1 and TRBJ1-4; 9 positions agree with TRBD1. Germline loops: CDR1 SQVTM, CDR2 ANQGSEA. This CDR3 has 14 amino acids. V gave up 5 bases and J gave up 7 bases; unmatched junction bases: 8. CDR3 coding DNA: TGCAGCGTTAAATACACGGGACAGGGTGAAAAACTGTTTTTT. Protein: CSVKYTGQGEKLFF.

This clonotype was observed a handful of times. This chain uses TRBV10-1 with TRBJ2-7, with 8 nucleotides matching TRBD2. The CDR3 has 15 residues. Per the germline V gene, CDR1 is WNHNN and CDR2 is SYGVQD (reference sequence). Trimming cost V 0 bases and J 3 bases; bases outside gene matches: 4. The CDR3 DNA sequence: TGCGCCAGCAGTGAGTCGATCGGGACTAGCTACGAGCAGTACTTC. Protein sequence: CASSESIGTSYEQYF.

This clonotype has at least ten counts. The chain couples TRBV5-1 to TRBJ2-7; 9 bases align to TRBD2. The ends lost 4 bases at V and 6 bases at J; junction bases unmatched: 17. The CDR3 runs to 17 residues. The germline CDR1 and CDR2 sequences are SGHRS and YFSETQ. DNA of the CDR3: TGCGCCAGCAGCCCTCCGGGGTTTGCGGGAGGGCGTGGCGAGCAGTACTTC. Translation gives CASSPPGFAGGRGEQYF.

This clonotype appeared a few times. The chain recombines TRBV7-2 with TRBJ1-5, with a tentative D call TRBD1 (6 bases). The CDR3 extends over 12 amino acids. CDR1 is SGHTA, CDR2 FQGNSA, per germline. The ends were cut back, 5 bases at V and 7 bases at J, with 9 bases in the middle. Here the CDR3 DNA reads TGTGCCAGCAGCCACACAGGGCAGCCCCAGCATTTT. Protein: CASSHTGQPQHF.

This clonotype turned up a few times. The rearrangement links TRBV5-1 to TRBJ1-1; the match to TRBD1 covers 11 bases. Germline V lookup: CDR1 SGHRS, CDR2 YFSETQ. The trim removed 4 bases at V and 13 bases at J, leaving 9 bases unmatched. This CDR3 comprises 13 residues. Here the CDR3 DNA reads TGCGCCAGCAGCCCAGGGACAGGGGGGAGGCTTTTCTTT. Translated, it gives CASSPGTGGRLFF.

This chain uses TRBV19 with TRBJ1-4; a weak D match, TRBD1 (5 bases). V shed 6 bases and J shed 6 bases, with 17 bases lying between them. The CDR3 extends over 15 amino acids. Germline V gene lookup returns CDR1 LNHDA and CDR2 SQIVND (reference sequence). The CDR3 sequence is CASSITRARDEKLFF. The CDR3 nucleotides are TGTGCCAGTAGCATAACCAGGGCCCGGGATGAAAAACTGTTTTTT.

This clonotype is a singleton in its sample. The chain uses TRBV6-9 and TRBJ2-7, with 10 bases fitting TRBD2. This CDR3 contains 16 residues. Germline loops: CDR1 MNHGY, CDR2 SVAAGI. V was clipped by 1 base and J by 3 bases; unmatched bases: 6. For the CDR3, the DNA is TGTGCCAGCAGTTATTACGGGACTAGCGCTCTCTACGAGCAGTACTTC. It yields the protein CASSYYGTSALYEQYF.

The J gene is TRBJ1-5, the V gene TRBV5-1, with D perhaps matching TRBD1 (6 bases). Trimming took off 0 bases at V and 0 bases at J, with 13 bases between the two ends. Germline V CDR1 and CDR2: SGHRS, YFSETQ. The CDR3 extends over 17 amino acids. The CDR3 coding sequence is TGCGCCAGCAGCTTGGCCCCTCGGGGGCCTAGCAATCAGCCCCAGCATTTT. This codes for CASSLAPRGPSNQPQHF.

The chain recombines TRBV15 with TRBJ2-1, with TRBD1 identical over 7 bases. There are 18 residues in the CDR3. From germline, CDR1 is LNHNV and CDR2 YYDKDF (reference sequence). Trimming took 0 bases from V and 4 from J; bases not matched to a gene: 12. The CDR3 reads CATSRERRKGARYNEQFF. As DNA, the CDR3 is TGTGCCACCAGCAGAGAACGTAGGAAGGGGGCGCGGTACAATGAGCAGTTCTTC.

At least ten counts were recorded for this clonotype. The J gene is TRBJ2-3, the V gene TRBV13; 9 nucleotides agree with TRBD1. Losses at the gene ends were 3 bases for V and 4 bases for J; bases not matched to a gene: 11. The CDR3 runs to 17 residues. The V gene's germline CDR1 is PRHDT and CDR2 FYEKMQ (reference sequence). The CDR3 coding sequence is TGTGCCAGCAGCTTCTATCAAGACAGGGGGGAGGCAGATACGCAGTATTTT. Translated: CASSFYQDRGEADTQYF.